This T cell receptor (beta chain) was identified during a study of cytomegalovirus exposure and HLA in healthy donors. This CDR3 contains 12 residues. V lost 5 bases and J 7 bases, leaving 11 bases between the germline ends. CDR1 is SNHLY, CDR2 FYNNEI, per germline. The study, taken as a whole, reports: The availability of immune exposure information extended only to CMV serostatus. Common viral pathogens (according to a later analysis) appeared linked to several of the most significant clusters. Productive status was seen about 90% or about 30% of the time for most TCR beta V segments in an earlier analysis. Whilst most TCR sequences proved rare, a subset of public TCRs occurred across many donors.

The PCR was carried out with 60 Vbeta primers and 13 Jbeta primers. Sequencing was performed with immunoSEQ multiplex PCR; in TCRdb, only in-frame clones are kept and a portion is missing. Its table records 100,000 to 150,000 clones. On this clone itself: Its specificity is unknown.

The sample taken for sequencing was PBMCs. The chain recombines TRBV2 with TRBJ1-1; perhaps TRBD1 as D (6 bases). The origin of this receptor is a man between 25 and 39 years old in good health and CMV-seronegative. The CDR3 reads CASSRRQDEAFF. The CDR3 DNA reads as TGTGCCAGCAGTCGACGACAGGATGAAGCTTTCTTT.